This T cell receptor beta chain was profiled in a study of blood T cell repertoires in COVID-19. Study background: Italy, Spain and the United States were the sources of the convalescent and acute COVID-19 samples. In each case, the material was cDNA or gDNA derived from T cells, B-cell-depleted T cells, or PBMCs.

V was clipped by 4 bases and J by 9 bases; unmatched bases: 15. This CDR3 is 15 amino acids long. From germline, CDR1 is SQVTM and CDR2 ANQGSEA. Method: immunoSEQ multiplex PCR; TCRdb's copy keeps in-frame clones and lacks some. This table has under 250,000 clones, about 88% appearing once. The receptor was derived from a woman in her thirties or forties with acute or convalescent COVID-19. V gene TRBV29-1 combines with J gene TRBJ1-3; 7 positions match TRBD1. The sample comprised peripheral blood. CDR3 coding DNA: TGCAGCGTTGTAAAAGGGGACAGTGCGGAGGGCACCATATATTTT. Residues: CSVVKGDSAEGTIYF.